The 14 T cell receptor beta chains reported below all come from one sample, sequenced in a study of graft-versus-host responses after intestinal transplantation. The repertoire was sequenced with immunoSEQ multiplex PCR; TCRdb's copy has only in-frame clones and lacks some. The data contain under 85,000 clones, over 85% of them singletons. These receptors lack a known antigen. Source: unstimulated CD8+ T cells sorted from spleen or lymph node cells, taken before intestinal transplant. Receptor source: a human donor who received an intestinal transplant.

CDR3 nucleotide sequence: TGTGCCAGTAGTATATACTATTACAATGAGCAGTTCTTC. Encoded protein: CASSIYYYNEQFF. The V call is TRBV19, the J call TRBJ2-1, with D unclear. Germline V gene sequence: CDR1 LNHDA, CDR2 SQIVND (reference sequence). Trimming left V 2 bases short and J 4 bases short, with 6 bases between. The CDR3 spans 13 residues.

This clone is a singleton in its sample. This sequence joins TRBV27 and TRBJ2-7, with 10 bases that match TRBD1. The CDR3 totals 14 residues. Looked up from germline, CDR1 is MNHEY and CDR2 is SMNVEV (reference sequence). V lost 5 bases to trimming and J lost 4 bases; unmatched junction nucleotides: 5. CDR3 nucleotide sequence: TGTGCCAGCAGTCAGACAGGGGGCAGTTACGAGCAGTACTTC. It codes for CASSQTGGSYEQYF.

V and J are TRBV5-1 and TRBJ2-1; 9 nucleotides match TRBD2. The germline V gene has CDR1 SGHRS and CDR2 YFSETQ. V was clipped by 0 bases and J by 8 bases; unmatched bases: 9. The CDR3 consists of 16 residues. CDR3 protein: CASSLEGAGGMDEQFF. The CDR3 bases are TGCGCCAGCAGCTTGGAAGGGGCGGGAGGGATGGATGAGCAGTTCTTC.

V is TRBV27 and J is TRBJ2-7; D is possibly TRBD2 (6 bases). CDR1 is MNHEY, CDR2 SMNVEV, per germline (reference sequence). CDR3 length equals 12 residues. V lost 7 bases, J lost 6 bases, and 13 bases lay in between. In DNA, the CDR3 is TGTGCCAGCATGCGGGATTCCGGCGAGCAGTACTTC. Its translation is CASMRDSGEQYF.

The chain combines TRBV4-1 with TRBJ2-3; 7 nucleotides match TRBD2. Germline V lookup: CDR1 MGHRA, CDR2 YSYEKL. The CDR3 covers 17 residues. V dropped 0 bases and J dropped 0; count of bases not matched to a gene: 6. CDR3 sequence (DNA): TGCGCCAGCAGCCAAGACCCGCCAGCGGGGAGCACAGATACGCAGTATTTT. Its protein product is CASSQDPPAGSTDTQYF.

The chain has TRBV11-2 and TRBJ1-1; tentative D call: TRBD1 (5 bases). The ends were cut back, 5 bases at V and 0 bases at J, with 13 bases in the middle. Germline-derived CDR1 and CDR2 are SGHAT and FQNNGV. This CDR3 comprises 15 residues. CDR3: CASSLPPGMNTEAFF. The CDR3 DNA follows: TGTGCCAGCAGCCTCCCCCCAGGGATGAACACTGAAGCTTTCTTT.

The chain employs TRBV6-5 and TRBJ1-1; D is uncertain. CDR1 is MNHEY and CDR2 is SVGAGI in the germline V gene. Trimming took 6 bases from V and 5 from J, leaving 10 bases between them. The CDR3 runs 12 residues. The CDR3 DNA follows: TGTGCCAGCAGACGAGGTTATACTGAAGCTTTCTTT. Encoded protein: CASRRGYTEAFF.

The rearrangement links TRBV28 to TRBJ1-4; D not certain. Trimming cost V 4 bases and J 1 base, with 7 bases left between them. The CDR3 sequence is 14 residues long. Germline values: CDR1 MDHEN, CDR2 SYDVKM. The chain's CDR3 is CASSYIETNEKLFF. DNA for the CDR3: TGTGCCAGCAGTTACATAGAAACTAATGAAAAACTGTTTTTT.

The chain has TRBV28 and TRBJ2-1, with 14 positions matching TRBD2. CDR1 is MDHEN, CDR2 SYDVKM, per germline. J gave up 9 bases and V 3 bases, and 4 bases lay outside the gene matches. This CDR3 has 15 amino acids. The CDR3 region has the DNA TGTGCCAGCAGTTTCGGACTAGCGGGAGGCGTTGAGCAGTTCTTC. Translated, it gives CASSFGLAGGVEQFF.

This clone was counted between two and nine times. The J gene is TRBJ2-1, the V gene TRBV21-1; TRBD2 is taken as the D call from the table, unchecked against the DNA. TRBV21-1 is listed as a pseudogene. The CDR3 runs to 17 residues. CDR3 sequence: CASSKSGAGVSHNEQFF. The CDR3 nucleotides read TGTGCCAGCAGCAAATCGGGAGCGGGAGTATCGCACAATGAGCAGTTCTTC.

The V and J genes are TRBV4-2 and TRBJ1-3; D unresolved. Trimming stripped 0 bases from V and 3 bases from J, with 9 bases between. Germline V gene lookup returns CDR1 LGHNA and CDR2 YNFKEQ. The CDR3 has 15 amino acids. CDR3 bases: TGTGCCAGCAGCCAAGACGGAGGTTTTGGAAACACCATATATTTT. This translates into CASSQDGGFGNTIYF.

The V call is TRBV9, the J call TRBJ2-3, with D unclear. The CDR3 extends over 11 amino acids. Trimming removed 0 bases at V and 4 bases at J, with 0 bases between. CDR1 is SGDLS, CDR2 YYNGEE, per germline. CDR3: CASSVADTQYF. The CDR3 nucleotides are TGTGCCAGCAGCGTAGCAGATACGCAGTATTTT. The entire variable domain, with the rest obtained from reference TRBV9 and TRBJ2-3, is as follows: DSGVTQTPKHLITATGQRVTLRCSPRSGDLSVYWYQQSLDQGLQFLIQYYNGEERAKGNILERFSAQQFPDLHSELNLSSLELGDSALYFCASSVADTQYFGPGTRLTVL.

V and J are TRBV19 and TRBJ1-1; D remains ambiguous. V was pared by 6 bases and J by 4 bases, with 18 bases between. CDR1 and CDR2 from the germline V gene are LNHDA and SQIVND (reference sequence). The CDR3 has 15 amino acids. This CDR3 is CASSPIAGWATEAFF. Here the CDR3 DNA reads TGTGCCAGTAGCCCTATTGCCGGGTGGGCCACTGAAGCTTTCTTT.

CDR3 in amino acids: CASSSQGEETQYF. CDR3 coding DNA: TGTGCCAGCAGCTCGCAGGGGGAAGAGACCCAGTACTTC. The rearrangement uses TRBV11-2 and TRBJ2-5, with 7 bases aligning to TRBD1. Trimming removed 4 bases from V and 3 bases from J; junction bases left unmatched: 2. This CDR3 contains 13 residues. Germline V gene lookup returns CDR1 SGHAT and CDR2 FQNNGV.